This is a list of T cell receptor beta chains from one sample in a study of tumor-infiltrating lymphocytes in primary liver carcinoma. From the multiplex PCR reads, TCRdb called clonotypes with MiXCR, one entry per CDR3 protein. This sample carries approximately 310,000 distinct CDR3 sequences, more than 55% of them seen once, and the ten largest clones take approximately 9.4%. The sample comprised peripheral blood. The receptors come from a man in his forties with primary liver carcinoma and hepatitis B virus infection. Both conserved end residues are part of each CDR3. A D gene is named only where the DNA matches it firmly. Clone sizes are given selectively: once, few, many, or a class where the clone is expanded.

TRBV4-2	many	-	TRBJ2-5	CASREVTGIGETQYF	TGTGCCAGCAGAGAAGTCACAGGGATTGGGGAGACCCAGTACTTC
TRBV7-9	-	-	TRBJ2-7	CASSSQSDPAYEQYF	TGTGCCAGCAGTTCTCAAAGCGACCCGGCCTACGAGCAGTACTTC
TRBV14	-	-	TRBJ2-1	CASSPRQYSEQFF	TGTGCCAGCAGCCCGCGACAATACAGTGAGCAGTTCTTC
TRBV4-3	-	TRBD2	TRBJ2-3	CASSRSPPGSGSTDAQYF	TGCGCCAGCAGCCGATCTCCCCCGGGTAGCGGGAGCACAGATGCGCAGTATTTT
TRBV29-1	many	-	TRBJ2-5	CSVTRGGLETQYF	TGCAGCGTTACTAGAGGGGGGTTAGAGACCCAGTACTTC
TRBV29-1	-	-	TRBJ2-2	CSVVFLGADTGELFF	TGCAGCGTTGTATTCTTGGGAGCCGACACCGGGGAGCTGTTTTTT
TRBV28	-	TRBD1	TRBJ2-5	CARLITYRGREETQYF	TGTGCCAGACTAATCACCTACAGGGGCAGGGAGGAGACCCAGTACTTC
TRBV28	-	-	TRBJ2-3	CATTTTVRDDTQYF	TGTGCCACCACGACCACCGTGAGGGATGATACGCAGTATTTT
TRBV7-9	-	-	TRBJ2-1	CASSSRGADNEQFF	TGTGCCAGCAGCTCCCGCGGAGCCGACAATGAGCAGTTCTTC
TRBV12-3/TRBV12-4	many	-	TRBJ1-1	CASSPRRGVVDTEAFF	TGTGCCAGCAGTCCCCGGAGAGGGGTAGTGGACACTGAAGCTTTCTTT
TRBV28	-	TRBD2	TRBJ2-3	CAIQRDPQDTQYF	TGTGCCATCCAGCGGGACCCACAAGATACGCAGTATTTT
TRBV5-1	few	-	TRBJ2-1	CASREDVYNEQFF	TGCGCCAGCAGGGAGGACGTGTACAATGAGCAGTTCTTC
TRBV14	once	-	TRBJ2-3	CASCIPSTDTQYF	TGTGCCAGCTGCATACCTAGCACAGATACGCAGTATTTT
TRBV5-1	-	-	TRBJ2-7	CASSTSRGRSYEQYF	TGCGCCAGCAGCACATCCAGGGGACGGTCCTACGAGCAGTACTTC
TRBV4-1	-	-	TRBJ1-5	CASSQERGRDNQPQHF	TGCGCCAGCAGCCAAGAGAGGGGACGAGACAATCAGCCCCAGCATTTT
TRBV4-3	once	TRBD1	TRBJ2-1	CGSSLGQGINNEQFF	TGTGGCAGCAGCCTAGGACAGGGGATTAACAATGAGCAGTTCTTC
TRBV4-2	many	TRBD2	TRBJ2-7	CASSQDRLAGGNSYEQYF	TGTGCCAGCAGCCAAGATAGACTAGCGGGAGGAAACTCCTACGAGCAGTACTTC
TRBV18	-	TRBD2	TRBJ2-5	CASSRPGLAGGTGAQYF	TGTGCCAGCTCACGACCGGGACTAGCGGGAGGTACGGGGGCCCAGTACTTC
TRBV30	-	-	TRBJ2-1	CVWRGFGLGGEQFF	TGTGTCTGGAGAGGCTTTGGTCTGGGGGGAGAGCAGTTCTTC
TRBV5-1	-	-	TRBJ2-1	CASSLVGGARQFF	TGCGCCAGCAGCTTGGTGGGGGGCGCCCGGCAGTTCTTC
TRBV5-4	-	TRBD1	TRBJ2-5	CASSTGTGVQETQYF	TGTGCCAGCAGCACCGGGACAGGGGTACAAGAGACCCAGTACTTC
TRBV29-1	-	-	TRBJ2-1	CSVQGWGGNEQFF	TGCAGCGTTCAGGGCTGGGGAGGCAATGAGCAGTTCTTC
TRBV28	-	TRBD1	TRBJ1-2	CATCLGTGAHHGYTF	TGTGCCACCTGCCTTGGGACAGGGGCCCACCATGGCTACACCTTC
TRBV5-1	-	-	TRBJ2-3	CASRDGRASTDTQYF	TGCGCCAGCAGGGACGGAAGAGCTAGCACAGATACGCAGTATTTT
TRBV29-1	-	-	TRBJ2-7	CSVVGVAESRHEQYF	TGCAGCGTTGTGGGGGTAGCGGAGAGCCGTCACGAGCAGTACTTC
TRBV4-3	-	TRBD1	TRBJ2-7	CTSSQDSGTGDEQYF	TGCACCAGCAGCCAAGATTCAGGGACAGGGGACGAGCAGTACTTC
TRBV5-1	few	-	TRBJ2-1	CASSLAGGNNEQFF	TGCGCCAGCAGCTTGGCTGGGGGGAACAATGAGCAGTTCTTC
TRBV11-2	-	-	TRBJ2-2	CACSVDTTNTGELFF	TGTGCCTGCAGCGTGGACACTACGAACACCGGGGAGTTGTTTTTT
TRBV29-1	many	TRBD1	TRBJ2-5	CSVVGTGQETQYF	TGCAGCGTTGTAGGGACAGGGCAAGAGACCCAGTACTTC
TRBV25-1	-	-	TRBJ2-5	CASSAIQGQETQYF	TGTGCCAGCAGTGCGATACAGGGCCAAGAGACCCAGTACTTC
TRBV5-4	-	TRBD2	TRBJ2-1	CASSQSRSSGVFNEQFF	TGTGCCAGCAGCCAGTCCAGGAGTAGCGGGGTGTTCAATGAGCAGTTCTTC
TRBV25-1	-	-	TRBJ2-7	CASSEWEKSYEQYF	TGTGCCAGCAGTGAGTGGGAGAAGTCCTACGAGCAGTACTTC
TRBV28	few	TRBD1	TRBJ2-7	CASSRQGWNEQYF	TGTGCCAGCAGCCGACAGGGGTGGAACGAGCAGTACTTC
TRBV4-1	-	TRBD2	TRBJ2-3	CASSQTRGGDQPQYF	TGCGCCAGCAGCCAAACGCGGGGGGGGGATCAGCCCCAGTATTTT
TRBV29-1	many	-	TRBJ1-1	CSGSPTDTEAFF	TGCAGCGGGTCCCCGACGGACACTGAAGCTTTCTTT
TRBV12-3/TRBV12-4	-	TRBD1	TRBJ2-2	CASTQIGQGSRGELFF	TGTGCCAGCACGCAGATCGGACAGGGGAGTAGAGGGGAGCTGTTTTTT
TRBV11-3	-	-	TRBJ2-3	CASSPVATYTQYF	TGTGCCAGCAGCCCAGTTGCCACATATACGCAGTATTTT
TRBV11-1	many	TRBD1	TRBJ2-3	CASSLVGQERDTQYF	TGTGCCAGCAGCTTAGTAGGACAGGAGCGAGATACGCAGTATTTT
TRBV30	once	-	TRBJ1-1	CAWSMRFSGLGTEAFF	TGTGCCTGGAGTATGAGATTCTCGGGCCTTGGCACTGAAGCTTTCTTT
TRBV30	-	-	TRBJ2-3	CAWSVLLGGPTDTQYF	TGTGCCTGGAGTGTACTGCTAGGGGGACCGACAGATACACAGTATTTT